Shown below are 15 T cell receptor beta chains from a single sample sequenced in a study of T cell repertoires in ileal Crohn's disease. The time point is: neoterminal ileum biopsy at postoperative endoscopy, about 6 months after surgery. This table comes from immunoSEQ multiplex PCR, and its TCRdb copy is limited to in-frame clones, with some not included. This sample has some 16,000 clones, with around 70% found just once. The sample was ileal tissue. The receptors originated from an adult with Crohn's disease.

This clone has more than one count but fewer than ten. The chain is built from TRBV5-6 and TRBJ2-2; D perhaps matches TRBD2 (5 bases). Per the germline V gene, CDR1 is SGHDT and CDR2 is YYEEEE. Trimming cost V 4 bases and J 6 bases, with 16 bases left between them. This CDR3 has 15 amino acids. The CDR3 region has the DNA TGTGCCAGCAGCAGCGGTTTGTGGGGATCCGGGGAGCTGTTTTTT. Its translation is CASSSGLWGSGELFF.

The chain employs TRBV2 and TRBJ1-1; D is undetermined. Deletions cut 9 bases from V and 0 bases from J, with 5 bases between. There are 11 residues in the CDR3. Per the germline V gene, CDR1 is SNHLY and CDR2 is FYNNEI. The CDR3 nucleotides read TGTGCCAGTGCGGTGAACACTGAAGCTTTCTTT. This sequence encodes CASAVNTEAFF.

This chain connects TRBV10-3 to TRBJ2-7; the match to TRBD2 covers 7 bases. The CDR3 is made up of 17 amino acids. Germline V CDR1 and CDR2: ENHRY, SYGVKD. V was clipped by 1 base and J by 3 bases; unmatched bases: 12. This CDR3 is CAISEFLRGVRLYEQYF. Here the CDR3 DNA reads TGTGCCATCAGTGAGTTTTTACGGGGGGTTCGGCTCTACGAGCAGTACTTC.

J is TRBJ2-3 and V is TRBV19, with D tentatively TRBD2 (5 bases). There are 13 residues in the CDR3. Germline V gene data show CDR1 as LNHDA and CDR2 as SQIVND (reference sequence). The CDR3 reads CGTGNWGTDTQYF. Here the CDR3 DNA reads TGTGGGACGGGGAATTGGGGCACAGATACGCAGTATTTT.

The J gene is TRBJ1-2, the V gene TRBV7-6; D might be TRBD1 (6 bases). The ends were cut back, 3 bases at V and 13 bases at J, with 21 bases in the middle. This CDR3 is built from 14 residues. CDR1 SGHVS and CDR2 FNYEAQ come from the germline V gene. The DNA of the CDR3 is TGTGCCAGCAGCTTCTTCGCCTCGGACAGCAAGGTCACCTTC. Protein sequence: CASSFFASDSKVTF.

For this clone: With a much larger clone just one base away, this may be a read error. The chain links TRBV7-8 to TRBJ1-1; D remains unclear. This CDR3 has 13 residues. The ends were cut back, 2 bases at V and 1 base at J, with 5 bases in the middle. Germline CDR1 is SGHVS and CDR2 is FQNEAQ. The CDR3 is CASSLRGNTEAFF. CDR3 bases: TGTGCCAGCAGCTTAAGAGGGAACACTGAAGCTTTCTTT.

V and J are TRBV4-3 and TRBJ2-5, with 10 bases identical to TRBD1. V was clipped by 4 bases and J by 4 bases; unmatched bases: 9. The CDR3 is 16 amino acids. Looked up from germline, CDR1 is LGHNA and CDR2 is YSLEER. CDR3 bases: TGCGCCAGCAGCCGGTCCGGGACAGGGGACGGAGAGACCCAGTACTTC. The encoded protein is CASSRSGTGDGETQYF.

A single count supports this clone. This CDR3 is CASSLTGTRNTGELFF. In DNA form, the CDR3 reads TGTGCCAGCAGCTTAACGGGGACAAGGAACACCGGGGAGCTGTTTTTT. The V and J genes are TRBV7-3 and TRBJ2-2; D might be TRBD1 (6 bases). CDR1 is SGHTA, CDR2 FQGTGA, per germline. The CDR3 is made up of 16 amino acids. The V end lost 0 bases, the J end lost 1 base, and 9 bases lay between the germline ends. Full variable domain (remainder filled in from reference TRBV7-3 and TRBJ2-2): GAGVSQTPSNKVTEKGKYVELRCDPISGHTALYWYRQSLGQGPEFLIYFQGTGAADDSGLPNDRFFAVRPEGSVSTLKIQRTERGDSAVYLCASSLTGTRNTGELFFGEGSRLTVL.

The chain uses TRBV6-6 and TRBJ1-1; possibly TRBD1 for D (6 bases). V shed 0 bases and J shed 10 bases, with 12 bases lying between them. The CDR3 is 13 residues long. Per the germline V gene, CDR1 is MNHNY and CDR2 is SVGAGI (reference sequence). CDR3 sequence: CASSYSAGVAAFF. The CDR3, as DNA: TGTGCCAGCAGTTACTCGGCAGGGGTGGCAGCTTTCTTT.

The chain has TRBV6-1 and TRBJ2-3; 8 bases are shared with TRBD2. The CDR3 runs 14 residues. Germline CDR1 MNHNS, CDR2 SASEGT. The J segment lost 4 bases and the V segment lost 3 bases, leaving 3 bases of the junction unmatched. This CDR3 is CASSESGGADTQYF. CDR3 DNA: TGTGCCAGCAGTGAGAGCGGGGGTGCAGATACGCAGTATTTT.

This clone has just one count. CDR3 sequence reads: CASSPGTGIVLSHEQYF. The CDR3, as DNA: TGCGCCAGCAGCCCCGGGACAGGCATTGTTTTGTCCCACGAGCAGTACTTC. The rearrangement uses TRBV5-1 and TRBJ2-7; 8 nucleotides align to TRBD1. Germline-derived CDR1 and CDR2 are SGHRS and YFSETQ. The CDR3 is 17 residues long. V was pared by 4 bases and J by 5 bases, with 17 bases of the junction left unmatched.

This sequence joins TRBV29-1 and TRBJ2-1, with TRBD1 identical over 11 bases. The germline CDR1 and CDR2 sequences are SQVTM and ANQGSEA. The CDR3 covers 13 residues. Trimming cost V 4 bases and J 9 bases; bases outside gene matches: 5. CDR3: CSVGTGGSGEQFF. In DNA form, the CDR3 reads TGCAGCGTTGGGACAGGGGGCTCTGGTGAGCAGTTCTTC.

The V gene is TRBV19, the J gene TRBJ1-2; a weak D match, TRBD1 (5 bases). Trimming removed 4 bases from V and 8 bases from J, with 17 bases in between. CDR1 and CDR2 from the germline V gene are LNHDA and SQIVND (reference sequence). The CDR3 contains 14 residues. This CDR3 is CASSSGTNLMGYTF. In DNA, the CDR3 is TGTGCCAGTAGTAGCGGGACCAACCTCATGGGCTACACCTTC. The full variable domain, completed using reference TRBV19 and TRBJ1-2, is DGGITQSPKYLFRKEGQNVTLSCEQNLNHDAMYWYRQDPGQGLRLIYYSQIVNDFQKGDIAEGYSVSREKKESFPLTVTSAQKNPTAFYLCASSSGTNLMGYTFGSGTRLTVV.

CDR3 bases: TGTGCCAGTAGTATACAGGGTAGGAACACTGAAGCTTTCTTT. Its translation: CASSIQGRNTEAFF. The chain uses TRBV19 and TRBJ1-1, with a weak D call TRBD1 (5 bases). The CDR3 consists of 14 residues. V lost 2 bases to trimming and J lost 1 base, with 8 bases between them. Germline CDR1 reads LNHDA; CDR2 reads SQIVND (reference sequence).

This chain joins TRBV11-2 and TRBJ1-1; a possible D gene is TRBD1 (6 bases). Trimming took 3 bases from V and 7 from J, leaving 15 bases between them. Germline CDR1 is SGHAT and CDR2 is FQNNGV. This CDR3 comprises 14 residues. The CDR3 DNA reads TGTGCCAGCAGCTTGGTAACCGGGACAAGTGAAGCTTTCTTT. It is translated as CASSLVTGTSEAFF.